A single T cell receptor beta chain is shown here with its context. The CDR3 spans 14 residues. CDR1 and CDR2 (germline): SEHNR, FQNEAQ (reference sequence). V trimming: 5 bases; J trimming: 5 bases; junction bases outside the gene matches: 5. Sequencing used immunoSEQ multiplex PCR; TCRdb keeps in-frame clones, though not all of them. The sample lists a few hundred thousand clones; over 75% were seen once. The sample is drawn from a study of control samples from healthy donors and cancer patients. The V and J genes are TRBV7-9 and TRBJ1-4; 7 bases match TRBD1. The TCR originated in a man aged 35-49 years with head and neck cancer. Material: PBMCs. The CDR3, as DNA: TGTGCCAGCAGCCTGGGCAGGGGGAATGAAAAACTGTTTTTT. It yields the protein CASSLGRGNEKLFF.